This T cell receptor beta chain was retrieved from a study of T cell responses to AZD1222 COVID-19 vaccine. General study points: It was only a handful of AZD1222 recipients who were seropositive at baseline. Donors were chiefly white British, with a greater number of females, and clonal diversity was perhaps underestimated. At 160-218 and 743-854, vaccine-associated CD4 TCRs were dominant, and they spanned spike.

About this clone: The antigen is unknown.

The ends lost 2 bases at V and 7 bases at J; junction bases unmatched: 11. Per germline, CDR1 MGHDK and CDR2 SYGVNS. The CDR3 loop spans 17 amino acids. Method: immunoSEQ multiplex PCR; TCRdb's copy keeps in-frame clones and lacks some. The repertoire holds 160,000 or so clones, just under 90% seen once, with roughly 4% in the top ten. The origin of this receptor is an adult who received the MenACWY meningococcal vaccine as a control. The chain links TRBV25-1 to TRBJ2-1; 10 bases agree with TRBD2. Sequenced material: peripheral blood, taken 28 days after the second dose of the MenACWY control vaccine. CDR3 DNA sequence: TGTGCCAGCAGTGAACCCTACAGCGGGAGGGTCAGAAATGAGCAGTTCTTC. This translates into CASSEPYSGRVRNEQFF.